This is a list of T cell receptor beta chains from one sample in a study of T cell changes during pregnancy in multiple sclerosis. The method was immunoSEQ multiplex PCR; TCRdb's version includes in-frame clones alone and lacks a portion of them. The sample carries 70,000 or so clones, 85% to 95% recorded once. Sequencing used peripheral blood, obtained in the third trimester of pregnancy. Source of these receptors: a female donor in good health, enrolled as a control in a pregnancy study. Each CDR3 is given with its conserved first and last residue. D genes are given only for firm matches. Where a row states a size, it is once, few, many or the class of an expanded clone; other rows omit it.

CDR3: CASSPTTQGNTEAFF
DNA: TGTGCCAGCTCACCAACGACGCAGGGTAACACTGAAGCTTTCTTT
V: TRBV18
J: TRBJ1-1
size: -
D: -

CDR3: CASSIFWSRGTEAFF
DNA: TGTGCCAGTAGTATATTCTGGTCCCGGGGCACTGAAGCTTTCTTT
V: TRBV19
J: TRBJ1-1
size: -
D: -

CDR3: CASGQSNQPQHF
DNA: TGTGCCAGTGGCCAGAGCAATCAGCCCCAGCATTTT
V: TRBV19
J: TRBJ1-5
size: few
D: -

CDR3: CASSSGQGYGYTF
DNA: TGTGCCAGCAGCTCGGGACAGGGATACGGCTACACCTTC
V: TRBV7-2
J: TRBJ1-2
size: -
D: TRBD1

CDR3: CASSIILSGELFF
DNA: TGTGCCAGTAGTATAATCCTGTCCGGGGAGCTGTTTTTT
V: TRBV19
J: TRBJ2-2
size: once
D: -

CDR3: CASSPGGTNQETQYF
DNA: TGTGCCAGCAGCCCGGGGGGGACTAACCAAGAGACCCAGTACTTC
V: TRBV5-4
J: TRBJ2-5
size: -
D: TRBD2

CDR3: CASSLMGQGYDGELFF
DNA: TGTGCCAGCAGCTTAATGGGACAGGGGTATGACGGGGAGCTGTTTTTT
V: TRBV7-3
J: TRBJ2-2
size: -
D: TRBD1

CDR3: CASSYPTGTGNSPLHF
DNA: TGTGCCAGCAGTTACCCAACCGGGACAGGCAATTCACCCCTCCACTTT
V: TRBV6-6
J: TRBJ1-6
size: -
D: TRBD1

CDR3: CASSPAGETQYF
DNA: TGTGCCAGCAGCCCAGCAGGGGAGACCCAGTACTTC
V: TRBV7-9
J: TRBJ2-5
size: -
D: -

CDR3: CASSLTLPGTRAKNIQYF
DNA: TGTGCCAGCAGCCTCACCCTCCCCGGGACTAGGGCCAAAAACATTCAGTACTTC
V: TRBV4-2
J: TRBJ2-4
size: -
D: TRBD2

CDR3: CASRSTGLAGRGYF
DNA: TGTGCCAGCAGGTCTACGGGACTAGCGGGACGGGGGTATTTT
V: TRBV28
J: TRBJ2-3
size: -
D: TRBD2

CDR3: CAWSVRGMQPQHF
DNA: TGTGCCTGGAGTGTACGGGGGATGCAGCCCCAGCATTTT
V: TRBV30
J: TRBJ1-5
size: -
D: -

CDR3: CASSQDLVGARTEAFF
DNA: TGCGCCAGCAGCCAAGATCTGGTGGGGGCGCGAACTGAAGCTTTCTTT
V: TRBV4-3
J: TRBJ1-1
size: -
D: -

CDR3: CASSSTRRSYEQYF
DNA: TGTGCCAGCAGCTCCACTAGGCGCTCCTACGAGCAGTACTTC
V: TRBV11-2
J: TRBJ2-7
size: -
D: -

CDR3: CASSSLGGQGANVLTF
DNA: TGTGCCAGCAGCTCCCTGGGGGGGCAAGGGGCCAACGTCCTGACTTTC
V: TRBV11-2
J: TRBJ2-6
size: -
D: -

CDR3: CASSLEGGRMHGYTF
DNA: TGTGCCAGCAGCTTAGAGGGGGGAAGGATGCATGGCTACACCTTC
V: TRBV11-2
J: TRBJ1-2
size: -
D: -

CDR3: CASSDRGSNQPQHF
DNA: TGTGCCAGCAGTGACAGGGGTAGCAATCAGCCCCAGCATTTT
V: TRBV25-1
J: TRBJ1-5
size: -
D: -

CDR3: CASSSRAGTPTEAFF
DNA: TGTGCCAGCAGTTCCCGGGCAGGGACACCCACTGAAGCTTTCTTT
V: TRBV6-5
J: TRBJ1-1
size: -
D: -

CDR3: CASSLGLRGTQYF
DNA: TGTGCCAGCAGCTTGGGGCTTCGGGGTACGCAGTATTTT
V: TRBV5-6
J: TRBJ2-3
size: once
D: -

CDR3: CASSEGGLTNEKLFF
DNA: TGTGCCAGCAGCGAGGGGGGGTTAACTAATGAAAAACTGTTTTTT
V: TRBV13
J: TRBJ1-4
size: once
D: -

CDR3: CSVEGGGPGAFF
DNA: TGCAGCGTTGAGGGCGGGGGGCCTGGAGCTTTCTTT
V: TRBV29-1
J: TRBJ1-1
size: -
D: -

CDR3: CASSLYADTEAFF
DNA: TGTGCCAGCAGTTTATATGCGGATACTGAAGCTTTCTTT
V: TRBV28
J: TRBJ1-1
size: -
D: -

CDR3: CASSPVPGSADTQYF
DNA: TGTGCCAGCAGCCCAGTTCCGGGGAGCGCAGATACGCAGTATTTT
V: TRBV7-3
J: TRBJ2-3
size: -
D: -

CDR3: CASSAPRSAGGTGPYNEQFF
DNA: TGTGCCAGCAGCGCCCCGAGAAGTGCGGGGGGCACTGGCCCCTACAATGAGCAGTTCTTC
V: TRBV9
J: TRBJ2-1
size: -
D: TRBD2

CDR3: CASRGGTANTGELFF
DNA: TGCGCCAGCCGAGGCGGGACGGCGAACACCGGGGAGCTGTTTTTT
V: TRBV5-1
J: TRBJ2-2
size: -
D: -

CDR3: CAISGVGTSGRYSYEQYF
DNA: TGTGCCATCAGTGGGGTGGGGACTAGCGGGAGATATTCCTACGAGCAGTACTTC
V: TRBV10-3
J: TRBJ2-7
size: once
D: TRBD2

CDR3: CAETRFGIQYF
DNA: TGTGCGGAAACTAGATTCGGCATTCAGTACTTC
V: TRBV21-1
J: TRBJ2-4
size: -
D: -

CDR3: CASSFPLGYTF
DNA: TGTGCCAGTAGTTTCCCTTTGGGCTACACCTTC
V: TRBV19
J: TRBJ1-2
size: -
D: -

CDR3: CASSSPPGQEAYNEQFF
DNA: TGTGCCAGTAGTTCCCCCCCGGGACAGGAAGCCTACAATGAGCAGTTCTTC
V: TRBV19
J: TRBJ2-1
size: -
D: TRBD1

CDR3: CASSYSFAGWDTQYF
DNA: TGTGCCAGCAGTTACTCATTCGCGGGGTGGGATACGCAGTATTTT
V: TRBV6-5
J: TRBJ2-3
size: -
D: -

CDR3: CASSYVSSGGELFF
DNA: TGTGCCAGCAGTTACGTGTCTAGCGGCGGGGAGCTGTTTTTT
V: TRBV6-5
J: TRBJ2-2
size: -
D: TRBD2

CDR3: CASSFMRTGNTIYF
DNA: TGTGCCAGCAGCTTTATGAGAACTGGAAACACCATATATTTT
V: TRBV11-2
J: TRBJ1-3
size: -
D: -

CDR3: CASKTGTYGYTF
DNA: TGTGCCAGCAAGACAGGGACCTATGGCTACACCTTC
V: TRBV27
J: TRBJ1-2
size: few
D: TRBD1

CDR3: CSVGARDKYNEQFF
DNA: TGCAGCGTTGGAGCCCGGGACAAGTACAATGAGCAGTTCTTC
V: TRBV29-1
J: TRBJ2-1
size: -
D: -

CDR3: CATKTSSYEQYF
DNA: TGTGCCACCAAGACTAGTTCCTACGAGCAGTACTTC
V: TRBV10-3
J: TRBJ2-7
size: -
D: -

CDR3: CAIARGGVVYEQYF
DNA: TGTGCCATCGCGCGGGGGGGGGTGGTCTACGAGCAGTACTTC
V: TRBV10-3
J: TRBJ2-7
size: once
D: TRBD2

CDR3: CASSLTGAGQETQYF
DNA: TGCGCCAGCAGCCTAACTGGGGCGGGGCAAGAGACCCAGTACTTC
V: TRBV4-1
J: TRBJ2-5
size: -
D: -

CDR3: CAAQSRDRVSGANVLTF
DNA: TGTGCGGCTCAGTCGCGGGACAGGGTTTCTGGGGCCAACGTCCTGACTTTC
V: TRBV28
J: TRBJ2-6
size: once
D: TRBD1

CDR3: CAWRARLETQYF
DNA: TGTGCCTGGAGGGCGAGGTTGGAGACCCAGTACTTC
V: TRBV30
J: TRBJ2-5
size: -
D: -

CDR3: CASSSEKRTNEKLFF
DNA: TGTGCCAGCAGCTCAGAAAAGAGGACTAATGAAAAACTGTTTTTT
V: TRBV7-9
J: TRBJ1-4
size: -
D: -

CDR3: CASSDQNGRGADEQFF
DNA: TGTGCCAGCAGTGACCAAAATGGGCGGGGGGCGGATGAGCAGTTCTTC
V: TRBV6-4
J: TRBJ2-1
size: -
D: TRBD2

CDR3: CASSLGTSGVSTQYF
DNA: TGCGCCAGCAGCCTTGGGACTAGCGGTGTAAGTACGCAGTATTTT
V: TRBV4-1
J: TRBJ2-3
size: -
D: TRBD2

CDR3: CASSMGGQGARWNIQYF
DNA: TGTGCCAGTAGTATGGGGGGACAGGGGGCGCGATGGAACATTCAGTACTTC
V: TRBV19
J: TRBJ2-4
size: -
D: TRBD1

CDR3: CASSPRQNSPLHF
DNA: TGTGCCAGCAGTCCCCGCCAGAATTCACCCCTCCACTTT
V: TRBV27
J: TRBJ1-6
size: -
D: -

CDR3: CASSFEGTRNEQFF
DNA: TGTGCCAGCAGCTTTGAAGGGACTAGAAATGAGCAGTTCTTC
V: TRBV7-3
J: TRBJ2-1
size: -
D: TRBD2

CDR3: CASSQPNRMNTEAFF
DNA: TGTGCCAGCAGCCAACCCAACAGGATGAACACTGAAGCTTTCTTT
V: TRBV7-2
J: TRBJ1-1
size: -
D: -

CDR3: CASKTGDSREKLFF
DNA: TGTGCCAGCAAGACAGGGGATTCTCGTGAAAAACTGTTTTTT
V: TRBV2
J: TRBJ1-4
size: -
D: TRBD1

CDR3: CASRLGTSGGVDETQYF
DNA: TGCGCCAGCAGACTAGGGACTAGCGGGGGGGTAGACGAGACCCAGTACTTC
V: TRBV5-1
J: TRBJ2-5
size: -
D: TRBD2

CDR3: CASSHPGNYGYTF
DNA: TGCGCCAGCAGCCACCCAGGGAACTATGGCTACACCTTC
V: TRBV4-1
J: TRBJ1-2
size: -
D: -

CDR3: CASTELSTSRHEQYF
DNA: TGTGCCAGCACCGAGCTTTCCACTAGCCGCCACGAGCAGTACTTC
V: TRBV11-2
J: TRBJ2-7
size: -
D: -

CDR3: CASSPNGSGETQYF
DNA: TGTGCCAGCTCACCCAACGGTAGCGGAGAGACCCAGTACTTC
V: TRBV18
J: TRBJ2-5
size: -
D: -

CDR3: CASSPRDYTDTQYF
DNA: TGTGCCAGCAGCCCTCGGGACTACACAGATACGCAGTATTTT
V: TRBV7-9
J: TRBJ2-3
size: -
D: TRBD2

CDR3: CASSISGHSSNQPQHF
DNA: TGTGCCAGTAGTATTTCGGGACACAGTAGCAATCAGCCCCAGCATTTT
V: TRBV19
J: TRBJ1-5
size: -
D: -

CDR3: CASSYTRGSQETQYF
DNA: TGTGCCAGCAGTTACACCAGGGGCTCGCAAGAGACCCAGTACTTC
V: TRBV6-5
J: TRBJ2-5
size: -
D: -

CDR3: CASSFTNSPLHF
DNA: TGTGCCAGCAGCTTCACAAATTCACCCCTCCACTTT
V: TRBV11-3
J: TRBJ1-6
size: -
D: -

CDR3: CASSIDLEAGDSYEQYF
DNA: TGTGCCAGTAGTATAGATCTCGAGGCAGGGGACTCCTACGAGCAGTACTTC
V: TRBV19
J: TRBJ2-7
size: -
D: -

CDR3: CAWSKRLESYNEQFF
DNA: TGTGCCTGGAGTAAGCGTCTAGAATCCTACAATGAGCAGTTCTTC
V: TRBV30
J: TRBJ2-1
size: -
D: -

CDR3: CASSLGTGGLWSYEQYF
DNA: TGTGCCAGCAGCTTAGGGACAGGGGGCCTCTGGTCCTACGAGCAGTACTTC
V: TRBV7-8
J: TRBJ2-7
size: -
D: TRBD1